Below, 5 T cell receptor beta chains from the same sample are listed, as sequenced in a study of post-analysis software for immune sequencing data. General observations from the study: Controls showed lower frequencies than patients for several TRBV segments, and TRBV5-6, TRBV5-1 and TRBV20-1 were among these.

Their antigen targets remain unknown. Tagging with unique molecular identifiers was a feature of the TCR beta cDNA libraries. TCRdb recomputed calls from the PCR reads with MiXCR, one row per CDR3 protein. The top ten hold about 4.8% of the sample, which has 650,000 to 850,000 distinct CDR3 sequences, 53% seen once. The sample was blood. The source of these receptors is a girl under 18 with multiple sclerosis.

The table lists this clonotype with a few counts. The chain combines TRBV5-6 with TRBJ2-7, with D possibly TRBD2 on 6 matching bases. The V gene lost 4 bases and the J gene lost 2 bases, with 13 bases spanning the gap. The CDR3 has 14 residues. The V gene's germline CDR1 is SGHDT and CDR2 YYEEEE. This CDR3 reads CASSTGVGPYEQYF. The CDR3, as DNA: TGTGCCAGCAGCACGGGGGTAGGACCCTACGAGCAGTACTTC.

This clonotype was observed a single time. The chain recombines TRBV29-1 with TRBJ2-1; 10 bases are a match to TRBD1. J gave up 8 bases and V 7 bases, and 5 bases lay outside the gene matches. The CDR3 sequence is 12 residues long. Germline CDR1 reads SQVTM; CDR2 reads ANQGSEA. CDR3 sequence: CSGGDRGYEQFF. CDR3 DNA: TGCAGCGGCGGGGACAGGGGATATGAGCAGTTCTTC.

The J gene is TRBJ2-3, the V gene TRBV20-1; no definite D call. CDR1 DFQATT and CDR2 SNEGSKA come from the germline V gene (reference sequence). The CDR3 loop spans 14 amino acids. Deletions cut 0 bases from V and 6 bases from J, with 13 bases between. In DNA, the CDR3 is TGCAGTGCTAGAGATCGAAGTCAAAGGGATACGCAGTATTTT. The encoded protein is CSARDRSQRDTQYF.

CDR3 DNA sequence: TGTGCCAGCAGCTTAGGTGTCCGCGGGAGATCCCCCCATGAGCAGTTCTTC. This gives the protein CASSLGVRGRSPHEQFF. This sequence joins TRBV7-6 and TRBJ2-1; 7 bases agree with TRBD2. There are 17 residues in the CDR3. The V and J ends lost 1 base and 8 bases, in that order; junction bases with no gene match: 14. Germline CDR1 is SGHVS and CDR2 is FNYEAQ.

In DNA, the CDR3 is TGTGCCAGCAGCCTAAGACAGGGGAAAAACTATGGCTACACCTTC. It yields the protein CASSLRQGKNYGYTF. This chain links TRBV7-9 with TRBJ1-2, with 8 bases matching TRBD1. J lost 2 bases, V lost 5 bases, and 7 bases had no gene match. The CDR3 is 15 amino acids. CDR1 is SEHNR and CDR2 is FQNEAQ in the germline V gene (reference sequence).